Listed here are 30 T cell receptor beta chains from one sample, sequenced in a study of blood T cell repertoires in COVID-19. The data were produced by immunoSEQ multiplex PCR, yet TCRdb's version contains in-frame clones alone and is incomplete. Seen here are 350,000 to 450,000 clones, approximately 91% observed once, and the top ten hold 0.8% to 0.9%. The sample was PBMCs or T cells enriched from blood (not recorded which). The receptors here all came from a woman between 35 and 50 years old who had been exposed to COVID-19.

This clone showed up just once. V gene TRBV12-3 or TRBV12-4 combines with J gene TRBJ1-1; 8 bases fit TRBD1. The CDR3 is made up of 13 amino acids. V trimming: 6 bases; J trimming: 4 bases; junction bases outside the gene matches: 4. CDR3 residues: CASSVTGGTEAFF. The CDR3 DNA reads TGTGCCAGCAGCGTTACAGGGGGCACTGAAGCTTTCTTT.

The chain is built from TRBV6-1 and TRBJ1-3; D ambiguous. This CDR3 region has 13 residues. The V and J ends lost 2 bases and 3 bases respectively, with 5 bases between them. Germline V gene data show CDR1 as MNHNS and CDR2 as SASEGT. The CDR3 region is CASSENNGNTIYF. The DNA of the CDR3 is TGTGCCAGCAGTGAAAACAATGGAAACACCATATATTTT.

V gene TRBV7-2 combines with J gene TRBJ1-1; D may be TRBD1 (5 bases). The length of the CDR3 is 16 residues. The V end lost 1 base, the J end lost 4 bases, and 16 bases lay between the germline ends. Germline V gene data show CDR1 as SGHTA and CDR2 as FQGNSA. The CDR3 reads CASSLGTPVLGTEAFF. As DNA, the CDR3 is TGTGCCAGCAGCTTAGGGACACCTGTATTGGGCACTGAAGCTTTCTTT.

The chain uses TRBV7-8 and TRBJ2-7; D gene ambiguous. CDR3 length: 14 residues. Germline-derived CDR1 and CDR2 are SGHVS and FQNEAQ. V was cut by 1 base and J by 0 bases, with 7 bases left in between. The CDR3 region is CASSLETFSYEQYF. The CDR3 DNA sequence: TGTGCCAGCAGCTTAGAAACTTTCTCCTACGAGCAGTACTTC.

This clone has just a few counts. V and J are TRBV6-1 and TRBJ1-5, with D maybe TRBD1 (5 bases). V was clipped by 0 bases and J by 7 bases, with 13 bases between them. CDR1 and CDR2 (germline): MNHNS, SASEGT. This CDR3 region has 15 residues. The CDR3 sequence: CASSEAYGGEQPQHF. The CDR3 DNA is TGTGCCAGCAGTGAAGCGTACGGGGGGGAACAGCCCCAGCATTTT.

The chain employs TRBV7-8 and TRBJ1-1; 7 positions agree with TRBD1. Per the germline V gene, CDR1 is SGHVS and CDR2 is FQNEAQ. J gave up 1 base and V 2 bases, and 16 bases lay outside the gene matches. This CDR3 contains 19 residues. CDR3 amino acids: CASSLRARGQVGENTEAFF. As DNA, the CDR3 is TGTGCCAGCAGCTTAAGGGCGAGGGGGCAGGTTGGTGAGAACACTGAAGCTTTCTTT.

V usage is TRBV21-1 and J usage is TRBJ2-7; the table's D call, TRBD1, was not checked against the DNA. TRBV21-1 is a documented pseudogene. The CDR3 length is 15 residues. The CDR3 DNA follows: TGTGCCAGCAGCAGACCCGGGACAGGGGGCTACGAGCAGTACTTC. This codes for CASSRPGTGGYEQYF.

This sequence joins TRBV5-1 and TRBJ2-3; tentative D call: TRBD2 (6 bases). CDR3 size: 14 residues. The germline CDR1 and CDR2 sequences are SGHRS and YFSETQ. V lost 3 bases and J lost 2, with 10 bases in between. The CDR3 sequence is CASSWASDTDTQYF. The CDR3 nucleotides are TGCGCCAGCAGCTGGGCTAGCGACACAGATACGCAGTATTTT.

The chain couples TRBV24-1 to TRBJ2-1; tentative D call: TRBD1 (6 bases). Looked up from germline, CDR1 is KGHDR and CDR2 is SFDVKD. The CDR3 runs to 16 residues. Trimming cost V 7 bases and J 9 bases, with 24 bases left between them. The CDR3 DNA follows: TGTGCCACCAGCCGCACCCCACAGGGAGTAATTACTGAGCAGTTCTTC. Translating it yields CATSRTPQGVITEQFF.

J is TRBJ2-1 and V is TRBV9, with 13 bases matching TRBD2. After removal of 5 bases from V and 7 bases from J, the junction contained 6 bases not matched to a gene. CDR3 length equals 15 residues. Germline CDR1 reads SGDLS; CDR2 reads YYNGEE. The CDR3 here is CASREGLAGPNEQFF. CDR3 sequence (DNA): TGTGCCAGCAGGGAGGGACTAGCGGGGCCTAATGAGCAGTTCTTC.

The V call is TRBV29-1, the J call TRBJ1-1; 7 nucleotides align to TRBD1. CDR1 SQVTM and CDR2 ANQGSEA come from the germline V gene. CDR3 length equals 14 residues. The ends lost 7 bases at V and 2 bases at J; junction bases unmatched: 10. DNA for the CDR3: TGCAGCGCCAATACAGGGGCGATAAACACTGAAGCTTTCTTT. Encoded protein: CSANTGAINTEAFF.

The rearrangement uses TRBV4-3 and TRBJ1-1; D call uncertain. The CDR3 spans 16 residues. Trimming shortened V by 0 bases and J by 0 bases, and 11 bases separated the two germline ends. Germline V lookup: CDR1 LGHNA, CDR2 YSLEER. The CDR3 here is CASSQEVALMNTEAFF. For the CDR3, the DNA is TGCGCCAGCAGCCAAGAGGTAGCACTCATGAACACTGAAGCTTTCTTT.

This clone was seen just once. Here the CDR3 DNA reads TGTGCCAGCAGCTCCGACAGGGGCGAAAAACTGTTTTTT. Its translation is CASSSDRGEKLFF. V is TRBV7-2 and J is TRBJ1-4; TRBD1 matches at 8 bases. The length of the CDR3 is 13 residues. Germline assignment: CDR1 SGHTA and CDR2 FQGNSA. V was pared by 4 bases and J by 8 bases, with 3 bases of the junction left unmatched.

The CDR3 DNA reads TGTGCCAGCAGCTTAGCGTACAGGGTACGATCTGGAAACACCATATATTTT. As protein: CASSLAYRVRSGNTIYF. This sequence joins TRBV7-2 and TRBJ1-3; the D gene is possibly TRBD1 (6 bases). The germline V gene encodes CDR1 SGHTA and CDR2 FQGNSA. The CDR3 contains 17 residues. Trimming took off 0 bases at V and 1 base at J, with 13 bases between the two ends. The full variable domain, its missing parts supplied by reference TRBV7-2 and TRBJ1-3, is GAGVSQSPSNKVTEKGKDVELRCDPISGHTALYWYRQSLGQGLEFLIYFQGNSAPDKSGLPSDRFSAERTGGSVSTLTIQRTQQEDSAVYLCASSLAYRVRSGNTIYFGEGSWLTVV.

DNA for the CDR3: TGTGCCAGCAGCTTAGTGGCCAGGGGATCTAACTATGGCTACACCTTC. Translation: CASSLVARGSNYGYTF. The chain recombines TRBV13 with TRBJ1-2, with TRBD1 as a possible D gene (6 bases). Trimming took 1 base from V and 0 from J, leaving 12 bases between them. The CDR3 is 16 amino acids. Germline CDR1 is PRHDT and CDR2 is FYEKMQ (reference sequence). The variable domain in full, with the rest retrieved from reference TRBV13 and TRBJ1-2, is AAGVIQSPRHLIKEKRETATLKCYPIPRHDTVYWYQQGPGQDPQFLISFYEKMQSDKGSIPDRFSAQQFSDYHSELNMSSLELGDSALYFCASSLVARGSNYGYTFGSGTRLTVV.

V is TRBV25-1 and J is TRBJ2-7, with 8 nucleotides matching TRBD1. The germline CDR1 and CDR2 sequences are MGHDK and SYGVNS. CDR3 length equals 14 residues. V shed 1 base, J shed 9 bases, and the junction held 8 bases outside the gene matches. The CDR3 nucleotides are TGTGCCAGCAGTGAATCGAGGACAGGGAAAAGGCAGTACTTC. Its protein product is CASSESRTGKRQYF.

On this clone: A much larger clone sits a single nucleotide away, making a read error possible. The same CDR3 can be traced to other DNA sequences in this sample. The chain couples TRBV7-3 to TRBJ1-1, with D unclear. Germline V lookup: CDR1 SGHTA, CDR2 FQGTGA. Trimming left V 2 bases short and J 1 base short, with 5 bases between. This CDR3 is built from 13 residues. Here the CDR3 DNA reads TGTGCCAGCAGCTTATCAGGGAACACTGAAGCTTTCTTT. Protein sequence: CASSLSGNTEAFF.

The DNA of the CDR3 is TGTGCCAGCAGTGGCATAATCATTGAAAAACTGTTTTTT. Protein sequence: CASSGIIIEKLFF. The chain combines TRBV6-2 or TRBV6-3 with TRBJ1-4; D is unresolved. The CDR3 is 13 amino acids. Germline assignment: CDR1 MNHEY and CDR2 SVGEGT. Trimming took 5 bases from V and 7 from J, leaving 11 bases between them.

The CDR3 DNA follows: TGTGCCAGCAGCTTGGGTAGGGGCTTTGAAGCTTTCTTT. It translates to CASSLGRGFEAFF. The chain uses TRBV5-4 and TRBJ1-1; weak D call: TRBD1 (5 bases). The CDR3 contains 13 residues. Trimming removed 0 bases at V and 7 bases at J, with 10 bases between. Germline CDR1 SGHNT, CDR2 YYREEE (reference sequence).

This clone has just one count. V and J are TRBV5-1 and TRBJ2-5; D possibly corresponds to TRBD1 (6 bases). The V gene lost 0 bases and the J gene lost 1 base, with 16 bases spanning the gap. CDR1 is SGHRS and CDR2 is YFSETQ in the germline V gene. The CDR3 runs to 17 residues. The CDR3 here is CASSLGLTDRFQETQYF. The CDR3 bases are TGCGCCAGCAGCTTGGGCTTAACTGACAGGTTCCAAGAGACCCAGTACTTC.

The chain couples TRBV7-9 to TRBJ1-4; tentatively, D is TRBD1 (5 bases). Trimming pared 1 base from V and 8 bases from J, leaving 14 bases between. The CDR3 runs to 15 residues. CDR1 is SEHNR, CDR2 FQNEAQ, per germline (reference sequence). CDR3 in amino acids: CASSLVGGAAEKLFF. Written as DNA, the CDR3 is TGTGCCAGCAGCTTAGTAGGCGGGGCGGCCGAAAAACTGTTTTTT. Combining the CDR3 with reference TRBV7-9 and TRBJ1-4 gives the whole variable domain DTGVSQNPRHKITKRGQNVTFRCDPISEHNRLYWYRQTLGQGPEFLTYFQNEAQLEKSRLLSDRFSAERPKGSFSTLEIQRTEQGDSAMYLCASSLVGGAAEKLFFGSGTQLSVL.

The CDR3 sequence: CASSSQQGQPQHF. The CDR3, as DNA: TGTGCCAGCAGTTCCCAGCAGGGGCAGCCCCAGCATTTT. The V and J genes are TRBV6-5 and TRBJ1-5; maybe TRBD1 (6 bases). This CDR3 region has 13 residues. With 4 bases removed from V and 7 bases from J, the gap between germline ends came to 11 bases. Looked up from germline, CDR1 is MNHEY and CDR2 is SVGAGI.

The V gene is TRBV9, the J gene TRBJ1-6; D possibly corresponds to TRBD1 (6 bases). From germline, CDR1 is SGDLS and CDR2 YYNGEE. The CDR3 spans 15 residues. Trimming took off 0 bases at V and 8 bases at J, with 12 bases between the two ends. CDR3 nucleotides: TGTGCCAGCAGCGTAGTCCCGGACAGTGATTCACCCCTCCACTTT. It encodes CASSVVPDSDSPLHF. The full variable domain, in which reference TRBV9 and TRBJ1-6 provide the parts outside the CDR3, is DSGVTQTPKHLITATGQRVTLRCSPRSGDLSVYWYQQSLDQGLQFLIQYYNGEERAKGNILERFSAQQFPDLHSELNLSSLELGDSALYFCASSVVPDSDSPLHFGNGTRLTVT.

This clone was found a few times. V gene TRBV10-1 combines with J gene TRBJ1-2; possibly TRBD1 for D (6 bases). V gave up 5 bases and J gave up 8 bases, with 18 bases separating them. Germline V lookup: CDR1 WNHNN, CDR2 SYGVQD (reference sequence). The CDR3 contains 14 residues. CDR3 residues: CASSSGTNVGGYTF. CDR3 bases: TGCGCCAGCAGTTCCGGGACAAACGTAGGAGGCTACACCTTC.

The rearrangement uses TRBV24-1 and TRBJ1-2; D unresolved. V lost 3 bases and J lost 3, with 4 bases in between. This CDR3 region has 12 residues. The germline V gene encodes CDR1 KGHDR and CDR2 SFDVKD. In DNA, the CDR3 is TGTGCCACCAGTGATCGGGACTATGGCTACACCTTC. Translating gives CATSDRDYGYTF.

The chain is built from TRBV6-5 and TRBJ1-1; D is perhaps TRBD1 (5 bases). Germline V gives CDR1 MNHEY, CDR2 SVGAGI. This CDR3 region has 14 residues. V was pared by 6 bases and J by 1 base, with 12 bases between. Here the CDR3 DNA reads TGTGCCAGCAGAACGCGGCAGGGGAACACTGAAGCTTTCTTT. Its translation: CASRTRQGNTEAFF.

This clone was found once. The J gene is TRBJ2-7, the V gene TRBV10-2; perhaps TRBD2 as D (6 bases). V was shortened by 2 bases and J by 3 bases, with 17 bases between the two germline ends. CDR1 and CDR2 from the germline V gene are WSHSY and SAAADI. This CDR3 is 16 amino acids long. For the CDR3, the DNA is TGCGCCAGCAGTGAGGCGGGACTGGCCACCCTCTACGAGCAGTACTTC. It translates to CASSEAGLATLYEQYF.

The chain joins TRBV19 to TRBJ2-1, with TRBD2 identical over 7 bases. The CDR3 runs 16 residues. Per the germline V gene, CDR1 is LNHDA and CDR2 is SQIVND (reference sequence). The V and J ends lost 1 base and 4 bases, in that order; junction bases with no gene match: 7. The CDR3 reads CASSIGGGGTYNEQFF. CDR3 coding DNA: TGTGCCAGTAGTATAGGCGGGGGAGGCACATACAATGAGCAGTTCTTC. The entire variable domain, with the rest obtained from reference TRBV19 and TRBJ2-1, is as follows: DGGITQSPKYLFRKEGQNVTLSCEQNLNHDAMYWYRQDPGQGLRLIYYSQIVNDFQKGDIAEGYSVSREKKESFPLTVTSAQKNPTAFYLCASSIGGGGTYNEQFFGPGTRLTVL.

This clone was detected a few times. The chain combines TRBV10-1 with TRBJ2-2; D gene uncertain. The CDR3 is 16 amino acids. V dropped 0 bases and J dropped 6 bases, with 14 bases sitting between them. Germline assignment: CDR1 WNHNN and CDR2 SYGVQD (reference sequence). CDR3 coding DNA: TGCGCCAGCAGTGAGTCCACTCCTAGTATCTCCGGGGAGCTGTTTTTT. It specifies CASSESTPSISGELFF.

The chain recombines TRBV5-6 with TRBJ1-2, with 7 bases fitting TRBD1. Germline V gene data show CDR1 as SGHDT and CDR2 as YYEEEE. This CDR3 contains 14 residues. V gave up 3 bases and J gave up 5 bases; unmatched junction bases: 7. In nucleotides, the CDR3 is TGTGCCAGCAGCTCGGGACAGACGGGGTATGGCTACACCTTC. The encoded protein is CASSSGQTGYGYTF.